This TCR beta chain was recorded in a study of technical replicates of blood from several donors. Trimming pared 4 bases from V and 8 bases from J, leaving 15 bases between. CDR3 length: 14 amino acids. In germline, CDR1 is SNHLY, CDR2 FYNNEI. Method: immunoSEQ multiplex PCR; TCRdb's copy keeps in-frame clones and lacks some. The sample records approximately 76,000 clones, 80% to 90% being singletons. This receptor was obtained from a human donor in good health. Some clones in this sample may be carry-over from other donors' samples. The rearrangement uses TRBV2 and TRBJ1-3; D not resolved. Sample: PBMCs. The CDR3 nucleotides read TGTGCCAGCAGTGTAGGAACATCGGCGGACACCATATATTTT. It encodes CASSVGTSADTIYF.